The 17 T cell receptor beta chains given below trace back to one sample, sequenced in a study of blood T cell repertoires in COVID-19. The repertoire was sequenced with immunoSEQ multiplex PCR; TCRdb's copy has only in-frame clones and lacks some. The profile shows 150,000 to 200,000 clones, approximately 85% of them singletons. Material for sequencing was PBMCs or T cells enriched from blood (not recorded which). All receptors come from a woman under 30 who had recovered from COVID-19.

The CDR3 here is CASSPGGGGQAGGYTF. The CDR3 region has the DNA TGTGCCAGCAGTCCTGGGGGCGGAGGCCAAGCTGGTGGCTACACCTTC. The chain links TRBV6-4 to TRBJ1-2; D might be TRBD1 (6 bases). V lost 5 bases and J lost 7, with 23 bases in between. Germline V gene lookup returns CDR1 MRHNA and CDR2 SNTAGT. CDR3 length: 16 amino acids.

The rearrangement uses TRBV27 and TRBJ2-1; D gene ambiguous. The CDR3 runs 13 residues. CDR1 MNHEY and CDR2 SMNVEV come from the germline V gene (reference sequence). Trimming removed 3 bases from V and 5 bases from J, with 8 bases in between. Here the CDR3 DNA reads TGTGCCAGCAGTTTTGTATCTGACAATGAGCAGTTCTTC. Translated, it gives CASSFVSDNEQFF.

The rearrangement uses TRBV5-8 and TRBJ1-4, with 9 bases lining up with TRBD1. The germline V gene has CDR1 SGHTS and CDR2 YDEGEE. The CDR3 consists of 15 residues. V lost 4 bases and J lost 11; bases outside the gene matches: 12. This CDR3 reads CASSRWTGEGEKLFF. CDR3 sequence (DNA): TGTGCCAGCAGCCGCTGGACAGGGGAGGGGGAGAAACTGTTTTTT.

This clone was recorded once. The genes are TRBV19 and TRBJ2-7; D perhaps matches TRBD2 (6 bases). Per germline, CDR1 LNHDA and CDR2 SQIVND (reference sequence). V was pared by 2 bases and J by 3 bases, with 14 bases between. The CDR3 spans 15 residues. In nucleotides, the CDR3 is TGTGCCAGTAGTATAAGTAGCGGAGGGGACTACGAGCAGTACTTC. Translating gives CASSISSGGDYEQYF.

The rearrangement uses TRBV29-1 and TRBJ2-2; 8 bases align to TRBD2. In germline, CDR1 is SQVTM, CDR2 ANQGSEA. The CDR3 length is 13 residues. V trimming: 4 bases; J trimming: 6 bases; junction bases outside the gene matches: 4. The CDR3 coding sequence is TGCAGCGTTGCCGGGAGGGACGCCGGGGAGCTGTTTTTT. This encodes CSVAGRDAGELFF.

The chain carries TRBV7-9 and TRBJ2-1; 8 positions match TRBD1. The CDR3 loop spans 16 amino acids. Trimming at V came to 1 base and at J to 10 bases, leaving 12 bases not matched to a gene. Germline V gives CDR1 SEHNR, CDR2 FQNEAQ (reference sequence). The CDR3 loop is CASSLGLRTGTREQFF. Here the CDR3 DNA reads TGTGCCAGCAGCTTAGGACTTCGGACAGGGACGCGAGAGCAGTTCTTC. Looking up the rest from reference TRBV7-9 and TRBJ2-1 gives the full variable domain: DTGVSQNPRHKITKRGQNVTFRCDPISEHNRLYWYRQTLGQGPEFLTYFQNEAQLEKSRLLSDRFSAERPKGSFSTLEIQRTEQGDSAMYLCASSLGLRTGTREQFFGPGTRLTVL.

V gene TRBV27 combines with J gene TRBJ2-4; TRBD2 matches at 8 bases. CDR1 MNHEY and CDR2 SMNVEV come from the germline V gene (reference sequence). Unmatched junction bases numbered 4, after V lost 6 bases and J lost 0 bases. This CDR3 has 15 residues. CDR3 bases: TGTGCCAGCAGCCCCGGGGGGGGAGCCAAAAACATTCAGTACTTC. Its protein product is CASSPGGGAKNIQYF.

The J gene is TRBJ1-1, the V gene TRBV28; possibly TRBD1 for D (5 bases). Germline-derived CDR1 and CDR2 are MDHEN and SYDVKM. V lost 5 bases to trimming and J lost 4 bases, with 11 bases between them. The CDR3 is 13 amino acids. In nucleotides, the CDR3 is TGTGCCAGCAGTAGAATAGGGGTCACTGAAGCTTTCTTT. As protein: CASSRIGVTEAFF. The full variable domain, with the rest looked up from reference TRBV28 and TRBJ1-1, is DVKVTQSSRYLVKRTGEKVFLECVQDMDHENMFWYRQDPGLGLRLIYFSYDVKMKEKGDIPEGYSVSREKKERFSLILESASTNQTSMYLCASSRIGVTEAFFGQGTRLTVV.

This sequence joins TRBV27 and TRBJ1-2; D not resolved. There are 15 residues in the CDR3. Looked up from germline, CDR1 is MNHEY and CDR2 is SMNVEV (reference sequence). Trimming removed 4 bases at V and 7 bases at J, with 19 bases between. CDR3 sequence (DNA): TGTGCCAGCAGTTCAGTATCCCGGGAATCGGCTGGCTACACCTTC. It codes for CASSSVSRESAGYTF.

V and J are TRBV18 and TRBJ2-1; TRBD1 aligns across 8 bases. V gave up 3 bases and J gave up 0 bases; unmatched junction bases: 1. Germline V CDR1 and CDR2: KGHSH, LQKENI. The CDR3 totals 15 residues. CDR3 amino acids: CASSPGQGSYNEQFF. CDR3 DNA: TGTGCCAGCTCACCCGGACAGGGCTCCTACAATGAGCAGTTCTTC. Combining the CDR3 with reference TRBV18 and TRBJ2-1 gives the whole variable domain NAGVMQNPRHLVRRRGQEARLRCSPMKGHSHVYWYRQLPEEGLKFMVYLQKENIIDESGMPKERFSAEFPKEGPSILRIQQVVRGDSAAYFCASSPGQGSYNEQFFGPGTRLTVL.

A note on this clone: Other nucleotide sequences from this sample produce the same CDR3. The chain joins TRBV2 to TRBJ2-5, with 8 bases identical to TRBD1. Per germline, CDR1 SNHLY and CDR2 FYNNEI. This CDR3 comprises 13 residues. Unmatched junction bases numbered 1, after V lost 6 bases and J lost 1 base. The CDR3 sequence: CASSGTGQETQYF. The CDR3 DNA sequence: TGTGCCAGCAGCGGGACAGGCCAAGAGACCCAGTACTTC.

The V call is TRBV9, the J call TRBJ2-3; D is undetermined. The germline V and J ends were trimmed by 0 bases and 3 bases, with 8 bases remaining between them. Germline-derived CDR1 and CDR2 are SGDLS and YYNGEE. The CDR3 sequence is 14 residues long. This CDR3 is CASSVADFTDTQYF. For the CDR3, the DNA is TGTGCCAGCAGCGTAGCAGACTTTACAGATACGCAGTATTTT.

The chain combines TRBV7-9 with TRBJ1-2, with a tentative D call TRBD1 (6 bases). Between the trimmed V and J ends, which lost 1 base and 8 bases, there was a span of 20 bases. CDR1 SEHNR and CDR2 FQNEAQ come from the germline V gene (reference sequence). This CDR3 region has 16 residues. CDR3 residues: CASSLEDGTWAFGYTF. In DNA, the CDR3 is TGTGCCAGCAGCTTAGAGGACGGGACATGGGCTTTCGGCTACACCTTC.

The chain has TRBV19 and TRBJ2-3; 13 nucleotides agree with TRBD2. The ends lost 8 bases at V and 2 bases at J; junction bases unmatched: 7. This CDR3 has 16 amino acids. The germline gives CDR1 LNHDA, CDR2 SQIVND (reference sequence). DNA of the CDR3: TGTGCCAGTGAAGGGACTAGCGGGACTACCACAGATACGCAGTATTTT. Its translation is CASEGTSGTTTDTQYF.

V and J are TRBV19 and TRBJ2-7, with TRBD1 matching over 11 bases. The CDR3 runs 15 residues. Germline V gene sequence: CDR1 LNHDA, CDR2 SQIVND (reference sequence). V dropped 6 bases and J dropped 2; count of bases not matched to a gene: 6. CDR3 sequence reads: CASSLGQGATYEQYF. The CDR3 DNA follows: TGTGCCAGTAGCCTCGGACAGGGGGCTACCTACGAGCAGTACTTC. Combining the CDR3 with reference TRBV19 and TRBJ2-7 gives the whole variable domain DGGITQSPKYLFRKEGQNVTLSCEQNLNHDAMYWYRQDPGQGLRLIYYSQIVNDFQKGDIAEGYSVSREKKESFPLTVTSAQKNPTAFYLCASSLGQGATYEQYFGPGTRLTVT.

The chain is built from TRBV18 and TRBJ2-2; 9 nucleotides agree with TRBD1. J gave up 2 bases and V 5 bases, and 3 bases lay outside the gene matches. CDR3 length: 15 amino acids. Germline CDR1 KGHSH, CDR2 LQKENI. The DNA of the CDR3 is TGTGCCAGCTCAACGGGACAGGGAAACACCGGGGAGCTGTTTTTT. This sequence encodes CASSTGQGNTGELFF.

The chain uses TRBV2 and TRBJ2-3, with D possibly being TRBD1 (5 bases). The CDR3 covers 13 residues. Trimming shortened V by 6 bases and J by 2 bases, and 9 bases separated the two germline ends. Germline loops: CDR1 SNHLY, CDR2 FYNNEI. This CDR3 reads CASRTDFTDTQYF. The CDR3 bases are TGTGCCAGCAGGACAGATTTCACAGATACGCAGTATTTT.